This T cell receptor beta chain derives from a study of regulatory T cells in long-lasting Graves disease. This sample's time point: newly diagnosed GD, antithyroid drugs for less than 3 months. PBMCs were the source of the RNA used for TCR sequencing. This clonotype was observed at least ten times. Germline CDR1 reads DFQATT; CDR2 reads SNEGSKA (reference sequence). Trimming took off 3 bases at V and 8 bases at J, with 7 bases between the two ends. This CDR3 has 10 residues. CDR3 regions were amplified by Arm-PCR using iRepertoire HTBI primers to build TCR beta libraries. A single record per CDR3 protein comes from TCRdb applying MiXCR to the multiplex PCR reads. This repertoire shows more than 350,000 distinct CDR3 sequences, about 15% found once; its top ten account for approximately 15%. This sample also appeared in a second study, on T cells in Graves' hyperthyroidism and ophthalmopathy. That study reports: TCR CDR3 underwent first-round RT-PCR with the HTBI primer set.

The chain combines TRBV20-1 with TRBJ1-2, with D uncertain. The clonotype comes from a woman aged 25 to 39 with Graves disease. Sample: peripheral blood mononuclear cells (PBMCs), taken at new diagnosis, from a patient treated with antithyroid drugs. CDR3 DNA sequence: TGCAGTGCTAGCTTGGGAGGCTACACCTTC. Amino acid sequence: CSASLGGYTF.